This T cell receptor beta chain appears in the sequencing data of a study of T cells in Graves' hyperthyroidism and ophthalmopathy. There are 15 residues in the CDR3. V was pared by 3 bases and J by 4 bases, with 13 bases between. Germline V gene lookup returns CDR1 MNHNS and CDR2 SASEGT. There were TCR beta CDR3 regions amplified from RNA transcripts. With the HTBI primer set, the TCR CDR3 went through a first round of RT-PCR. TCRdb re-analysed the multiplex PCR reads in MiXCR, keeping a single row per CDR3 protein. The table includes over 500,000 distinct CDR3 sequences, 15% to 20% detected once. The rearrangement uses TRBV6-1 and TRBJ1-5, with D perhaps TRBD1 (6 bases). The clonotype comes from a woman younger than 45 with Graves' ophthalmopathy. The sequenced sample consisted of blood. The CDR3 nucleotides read TGTGCCAGCAGTGATTATGGACAGATTAATCAGCCCCAGCATTTT. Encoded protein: CASSDYGQINQPQHF.